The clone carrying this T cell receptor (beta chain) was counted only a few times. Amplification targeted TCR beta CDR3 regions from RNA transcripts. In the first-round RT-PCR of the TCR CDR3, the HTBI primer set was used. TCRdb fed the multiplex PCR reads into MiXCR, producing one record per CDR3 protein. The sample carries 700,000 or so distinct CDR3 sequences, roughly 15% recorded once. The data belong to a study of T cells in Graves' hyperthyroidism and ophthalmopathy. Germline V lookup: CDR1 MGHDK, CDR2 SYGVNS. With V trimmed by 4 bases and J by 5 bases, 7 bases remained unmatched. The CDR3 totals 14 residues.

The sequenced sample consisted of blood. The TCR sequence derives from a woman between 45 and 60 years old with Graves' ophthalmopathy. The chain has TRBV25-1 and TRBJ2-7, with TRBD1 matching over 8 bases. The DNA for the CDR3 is TGTGCCAGCAGTGCGGCAGGGGGCTGGGACGAGCAGTACTTC. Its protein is CASSAAGGWDEQYF.